This passage covers 6 T cell receptor beta chains from one sample sequenced in a study of blood T cell repertoires in COVID-19. Assay: immunoSEQ multiplex PCR; the TCRdb copy retains only in-frame clones and omits some. This table holds approximately 380,000 clones, more than 85% found once. The sequenced material came from PBMCs or T cells enriched from blood (not recorded which). Every receptor here comes from a middle-aged woman who had been exposed to COVID-19.

V usage is TRBV24-1 and J usage is TRBJ2-3, with 9 positions matching TRBD1. V was pared by 5 bases and J by 1 base, with 0 bases of the junction left unmatched. CDR3 length: 14 residues. CDR1 is KGHDR and CDR2 is SFDVKD in the germline V gene. The DNA of the CDR3 is TGTGCCACCAGTGGGGACAGGGGCACAGATACGCAGTATTTT. Translating gives CATSGDRGTDTQYF.

V usage is TRBV11-3 and J usage is TRBJ2-3; D is possibly TRBD1 (5 bases). This CDR3 has 15 amino acids. With 5 bases removed from V and 4 bases from J, the gap between germline ends came to 16 bases. Germline CDR1 and CDR2: SGHNT and YENEEA. DNA for the CDR3: TGTGCCAGCAGCATCATGGGCAGGGTGGCAGATACGCAGTATTTT. This sequence encodes CASSIMGRVADTQYF.

The chain has TRBV7-3 and TRBJ2-2; 9 nucleotides match TRBD2. The CDR3 extends over 18 amino acids. Germline trimming cut 1 base from V and 1 base from J; bases unmatched to any gene: 7. Germline V gene sequence: CDR1 SGHTA, CDR2 FQGTGA. The CDR3 protein is CASSLKSKTSGNTGELFF. CDR3 DNA: TGTGCCAGCAGCTTAAAGTCAAAGACTAGCGGGAACACCGGGGAGCTGTTTTTT.

The J gene is TRBJ1-2, the V gene TRBV6-4; 8 bases fit TRBD1. CDR3 length: 12 amino acids. Germline values: CDR1 MRHNA, CDR2 SNTAGT. Trimming at V came to 4 bases and at J to 8 bases, leaving 3 bases not matched to a gene. The CDR3 is CASSGGTGGYTF. The CDR3 DNA reads TGTGCCAGCAGTGGGGGGACAGGAGGCTACACCTTC.

Remarks on this clone: Other DNA sequences in the same sample also yield this CDR3. The chain recombines TRBV5-6 with TRBJ1-2; D is unresolved. V was trimmed by 4 bases and J by 4 bases, leaving 8 bases between them. The CDR3 runs 12 residues. Germline-derived CDR1 and CDR2 are SGHDT and YYEEEE. The CDR3 region has the DNA TGTGCCAGCAGCCCGGGAGGCTATGGCTACACCTTC. It is translated as CASSPGGYGYTF.

The V call is TRBV18, the J call TRBJ2-2; perhaps TRBD1 as D (6 bases). Per the germline V gene, CDR1 is KGHSH and CDR2 is LQKENI. CDR3 length: 16 amino acids. With 3 bases removed from V and 1 base from J, the gap between germline ends came to 12 bases. The CDR3 nucleotides are TGTGCCAGCTCACCGCGAACAGGGATGAACACCGGGGAGCTGTTTTTT. Encoded protein: CASSPRTGMNTGELFF.